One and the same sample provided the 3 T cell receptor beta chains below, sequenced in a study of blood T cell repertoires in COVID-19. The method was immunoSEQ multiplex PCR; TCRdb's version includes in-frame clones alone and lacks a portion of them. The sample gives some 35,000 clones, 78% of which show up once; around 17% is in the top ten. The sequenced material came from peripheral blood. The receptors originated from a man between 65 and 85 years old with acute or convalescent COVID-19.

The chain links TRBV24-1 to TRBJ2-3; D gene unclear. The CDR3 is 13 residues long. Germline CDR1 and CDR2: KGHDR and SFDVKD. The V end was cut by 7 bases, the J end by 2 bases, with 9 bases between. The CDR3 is CATSRTVTDTQYF. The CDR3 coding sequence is TGTGCCACCAGCCGAACAGTCACAGATACGCAGTATTTT.

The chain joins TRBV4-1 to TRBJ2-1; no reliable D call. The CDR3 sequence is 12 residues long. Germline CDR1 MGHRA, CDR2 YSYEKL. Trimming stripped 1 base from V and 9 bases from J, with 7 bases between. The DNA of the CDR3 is TGCGCCAGCAGCCAAGTGGTGAGTGAGCAGTTCTTC. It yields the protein CASSQVVSEQFF.

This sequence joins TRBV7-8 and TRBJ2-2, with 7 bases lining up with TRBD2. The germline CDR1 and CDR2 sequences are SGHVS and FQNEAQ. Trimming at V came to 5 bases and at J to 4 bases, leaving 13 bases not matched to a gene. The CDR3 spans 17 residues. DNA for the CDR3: TGTGCCAGCAGCAACGCCCGGGCTAGCGGCTTCACCGGGGAGCTGTTTTTT. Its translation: CASSNARASGFTGELFF.